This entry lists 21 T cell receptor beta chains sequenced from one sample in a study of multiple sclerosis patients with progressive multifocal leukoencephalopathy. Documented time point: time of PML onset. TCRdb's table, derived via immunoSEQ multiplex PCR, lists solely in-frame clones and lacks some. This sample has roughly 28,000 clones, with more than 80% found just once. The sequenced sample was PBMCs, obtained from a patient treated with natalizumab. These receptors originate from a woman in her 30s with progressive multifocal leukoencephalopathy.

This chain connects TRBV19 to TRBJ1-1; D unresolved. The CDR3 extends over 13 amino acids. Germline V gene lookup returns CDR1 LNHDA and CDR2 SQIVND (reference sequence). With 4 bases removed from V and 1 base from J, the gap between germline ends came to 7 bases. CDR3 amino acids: CASSTAPNTEAFF. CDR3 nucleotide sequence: TGTGCCAGTAGTACAGCACCGAACACTGAAGCTTTCTTT.

The CDR3 sequence: CASTNRENTGELFF. In DNA form, the CDR3 reads TGTGCCAGCACCAACAGGGAGAACACCGGGGAGCTGTTTTTT. J is TRBJ2-2 and V is TRBV9, with a tentative D call TRBD1 (6 bases). The CDR3 runs 14 residues. V was shortened by 6 bases and J by 1 base, with 10 bases between the two germline ends. CDR1 SGDLS and CDR2 YYNGEE come from the germline V gene.

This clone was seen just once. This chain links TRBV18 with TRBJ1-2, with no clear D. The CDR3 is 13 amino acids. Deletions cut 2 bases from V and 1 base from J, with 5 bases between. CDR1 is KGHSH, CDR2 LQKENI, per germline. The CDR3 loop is CASSPLDNYGYTF. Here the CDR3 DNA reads TGTGCCAGCTCACCATTGGATAACTATGGCTACACCTTC. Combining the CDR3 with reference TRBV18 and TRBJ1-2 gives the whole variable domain NAGVMQNPRHLVRRRGQEARLRCSPMKGHSHVYWYRQLPEEGLKFMVYLQKENIIDESGMPKERFSAEFPKEGPSILRIQQVVRGDSAAYFCASSPLDNYGYTFGSGTRLTVV.

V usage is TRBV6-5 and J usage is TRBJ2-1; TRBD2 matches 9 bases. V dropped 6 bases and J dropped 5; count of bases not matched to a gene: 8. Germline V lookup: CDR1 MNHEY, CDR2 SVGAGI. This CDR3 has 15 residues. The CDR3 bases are TGTGCCAGCAGGCACTCGGGACTAGCAGACAATGAGCAGTTCTTC. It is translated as CASRHSGLADNEQFF.

CDR3 coding DNA: TGTGCCAGCAGTAGACAGGGGCCTCCTAACTATGGCTACACCTTC. Amino acids: CASSRQGPPNYGYTF. V is TRBV6-5 and J is TRBJ1-2; 8 positions match TRBD1. The length of the CDR3 is 15 residues. Germline V gives CDR1 MNHEY, CDR2 SVGAGI. V lost 5 bases and J lost 0; bases outside the gene matches: 5.

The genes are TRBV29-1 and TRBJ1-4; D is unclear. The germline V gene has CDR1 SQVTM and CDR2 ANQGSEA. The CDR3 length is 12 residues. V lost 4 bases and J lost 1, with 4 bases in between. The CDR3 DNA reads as TGCAGCGTTGCGGTAACTAATGAAAAACTGTTTTTT. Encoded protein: CSVAVTNEKLFF.

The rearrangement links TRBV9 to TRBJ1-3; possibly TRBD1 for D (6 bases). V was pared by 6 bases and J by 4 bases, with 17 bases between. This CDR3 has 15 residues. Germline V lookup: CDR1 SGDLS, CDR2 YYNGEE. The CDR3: CASTHSGGGGNTIYF. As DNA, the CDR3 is TGTGCCAGCACCCATTCGGGGGGCGGCGGAAACACCATATATTTT.

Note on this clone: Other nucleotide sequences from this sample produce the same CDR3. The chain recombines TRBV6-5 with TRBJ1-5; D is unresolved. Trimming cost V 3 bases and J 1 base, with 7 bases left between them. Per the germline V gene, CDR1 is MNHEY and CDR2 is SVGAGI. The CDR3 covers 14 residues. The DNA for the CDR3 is TGTGCCAGCAGTTATTCGGGGAGCAATCAGCCCCAGCATTTT. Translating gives CASSYSGSNQPQHF.

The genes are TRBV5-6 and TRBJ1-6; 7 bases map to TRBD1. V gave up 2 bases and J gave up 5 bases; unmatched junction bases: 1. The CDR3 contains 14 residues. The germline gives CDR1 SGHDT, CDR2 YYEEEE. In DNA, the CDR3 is TGTGCCAGCAGCTTCGACAGGGATAATTCACCCCTCCACTTT. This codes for CASSFDRDNSPLHF.

The CDR3: CASRLGGSNYGYTF. In DNA form, the CDR3 reads TGTGCCAGCCGCCTGGGGGGGAGCAACTATGGCTACACCTTC. V and J are TRBV28 and TRBJ1-2; tentatively, D is TRBD1 (5 bases). Germline V CDR1 and CDR2: MDHEN, SYDVKM. V lost 8 bases, J lost 2 bases, and 15 bases lay in between. CDR3 length equals 14 residues.

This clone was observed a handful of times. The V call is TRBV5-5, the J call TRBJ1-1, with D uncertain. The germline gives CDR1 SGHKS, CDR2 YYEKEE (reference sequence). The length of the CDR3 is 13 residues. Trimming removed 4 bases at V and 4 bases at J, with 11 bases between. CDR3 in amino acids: CASSVTRSTEAFF. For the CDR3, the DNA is TGTGCCAGCAGCGTTACCCGGAGCACTGAAGCTTTCTTT.

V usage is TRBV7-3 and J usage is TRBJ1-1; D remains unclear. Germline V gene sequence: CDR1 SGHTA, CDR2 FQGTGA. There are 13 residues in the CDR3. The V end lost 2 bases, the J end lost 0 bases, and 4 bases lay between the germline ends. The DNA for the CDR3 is TGTGCCAGCAGCTTAGGAATGAACACTGAAGCTTTCTTT. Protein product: CASSLGMNTEAFF.

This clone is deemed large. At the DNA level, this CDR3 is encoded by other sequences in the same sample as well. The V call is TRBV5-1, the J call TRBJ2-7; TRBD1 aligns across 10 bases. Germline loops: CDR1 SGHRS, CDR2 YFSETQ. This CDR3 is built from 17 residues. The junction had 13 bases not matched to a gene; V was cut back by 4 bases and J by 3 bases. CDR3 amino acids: CASSTARVTGGDYEQYF. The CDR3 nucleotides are TGCGCCAGCAGCACCGCCCGGGTGACAGGGGGCGACTACGAGCAGTACTTC. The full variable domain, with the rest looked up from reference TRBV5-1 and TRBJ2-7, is KAGVTQTPRYLIKTRGQQVTLSCSPISGHRSVSWYQQTPGQGLQFLFEYFSETQRNKGNFPGRFSGRQFSNSRSEMNVSTLELGDSALYLCASSTARVTGGDYEQYFGPGTRLTVT.

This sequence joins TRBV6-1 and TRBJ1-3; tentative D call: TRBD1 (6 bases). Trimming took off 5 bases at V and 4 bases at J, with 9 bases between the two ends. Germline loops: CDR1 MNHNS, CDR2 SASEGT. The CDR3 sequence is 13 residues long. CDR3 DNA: TGTGCCAGCAGTCGGACAGCGGGAAACACCATATATTTT. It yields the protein CASSRTAGNTIYF.

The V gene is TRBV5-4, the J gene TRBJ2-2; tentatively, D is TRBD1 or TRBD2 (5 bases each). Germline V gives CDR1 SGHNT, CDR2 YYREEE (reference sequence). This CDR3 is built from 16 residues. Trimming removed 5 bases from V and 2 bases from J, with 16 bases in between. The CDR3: CASSPGSSHNTGELFF. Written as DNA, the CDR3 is TGTGCCAGCAGTCCAGGGTCTAGCCATAACACCGGGGAGCTGTTTTTT. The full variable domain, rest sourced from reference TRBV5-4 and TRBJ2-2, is ETGVTQSPTHLIKTRGQQVTLRCSSQSGHNTVSWYQQALGQGPQFIFQYYREEENGRGNFPPRFSGLQFPNYSSELNVNALELDDSALYLCASSPGSSHNTGELFFGEGSRLTVL.

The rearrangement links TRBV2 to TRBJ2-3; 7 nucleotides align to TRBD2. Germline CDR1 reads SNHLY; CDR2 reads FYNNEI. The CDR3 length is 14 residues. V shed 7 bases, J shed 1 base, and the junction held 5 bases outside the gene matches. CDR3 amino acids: CASMQAGGTDTQYF. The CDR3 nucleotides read TGTGCCAGCATGCAGGCGGGGGGCACAGATACGCAGTATTTT.

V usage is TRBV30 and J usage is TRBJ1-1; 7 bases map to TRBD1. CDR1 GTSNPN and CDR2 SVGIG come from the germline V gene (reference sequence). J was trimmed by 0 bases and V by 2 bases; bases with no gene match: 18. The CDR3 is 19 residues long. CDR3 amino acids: CAWSNVPHRTGGVNTEAFF. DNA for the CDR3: TGTGCCTGGAGTAACGTCCCCCACAGGACAGGAGGGGTGAACACTGAAGCTTTCTTT. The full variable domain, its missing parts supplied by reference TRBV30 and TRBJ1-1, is SQTIHQWPATLVQPVGSPLSLECTVEGTSNPNLYWYRQAAGRGLQLLFYSVGIGQISSEVPQNLSASRPQDRQFILSSKKLLLSDSGFYLCAWSNVPHRTGGVNTEAFFGQGTRLTVV.

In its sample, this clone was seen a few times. This CDR3 is CASSQGFGADTEAFF. The DNA for the CDR3 is TGCGCCAGCAGCCAAGGCTTCGGGGCGGACACTGAAGCTTTCTTT. The genes are TRBV4-1 and TRBJ1-1, with D possibly TRBD1 on 5 matching bases. Between the trimmed V and J ends, which lost 1 base and 3 bases, there was a span of 12 bases. CDR1 and CDR2 from the germline V gene are MGHRA and YSYEKL. The CDR3 covers 15 residues.

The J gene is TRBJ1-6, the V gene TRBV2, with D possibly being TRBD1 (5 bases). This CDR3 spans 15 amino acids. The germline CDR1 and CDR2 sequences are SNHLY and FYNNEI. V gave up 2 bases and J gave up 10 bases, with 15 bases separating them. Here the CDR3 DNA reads TGTGCCAGCAGTGAAAGAGGAGCAGGGAAATCACCCCTCCACTTT. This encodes CASSERGAGKSPLHF.

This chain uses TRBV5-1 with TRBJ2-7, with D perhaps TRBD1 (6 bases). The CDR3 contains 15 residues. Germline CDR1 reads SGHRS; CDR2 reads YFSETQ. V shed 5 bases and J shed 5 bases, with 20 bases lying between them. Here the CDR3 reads CASRPAGVGIHEQYF. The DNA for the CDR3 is TGCGCCAGCAGACCGGCAGGGGTAGGGATCCACGAGCAGTACTTC.

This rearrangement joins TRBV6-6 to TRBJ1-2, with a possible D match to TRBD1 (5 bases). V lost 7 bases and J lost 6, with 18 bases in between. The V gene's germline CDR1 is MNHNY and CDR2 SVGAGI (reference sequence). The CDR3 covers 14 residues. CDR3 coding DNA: TGTGCCAGCAACTGGGGGGTCTCTGGCGATGGCTACACCTTC. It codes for CASNWGVSGDGYTF.